These 3 T cell receptor beta chains originate from one sample sequenced in a study of blood T cell repertoires in COVID-19. Repertoires were generated with immunoSEQ multiplex PCR, while TCRdb's copy carries only in-frame clones and drops some. The table records about 150,000 clones, 80% to 90% of them present only once. The sequenced material came from peripheral blood. The receptors come from a woman in her thirties or forties with acute or convalescent COVID-19.

This chain joins TRBV7-9 and TRBJ2-3, with D maybe TRBD2 (5 bases). The CDR3 sequence is 14 residues long. V dropped 5 bases and J dropped 6 bases, with 15 bases sitting between them. Per the germline V gene, CDR1 is SEHNR and CDR2 is FQNEAQ (reference sequence). Here the CDR3 reads CASSRERELDTQYF. Written as DNA, the CDR3 is TGTGCCAGCAGCCGAGAAAGGGAGCTCGATACGCAGTATTTT.

The gene calls are TRBV6-5 and TRBJ2-1, with D possibly TRBD2 on 5 matching bases. Deletions cut 6 bases from V and 6 bases from J, with 12 bases between. The CDR3 extends over 13 amino acids. In germline, CDR1 is MNHEY, CDR2 SVGAGI. The CDR3 DNA follows: TGTGCCAGCAGACTAGGAGGATCCAATGAGCAGTTCTTC. It specifies CASRLGGSNEQFF.

The rearrangement links TRBV6-5 to TRBJ2-3; D gene unclear. CDR1 and CDR2 (germline): MNHEY, SVGAGI. V was trimmed by 7 bases and J by 0 bases, leaving 11 bases between them. CDR3 length: 14 amino acids. The CDR3 DNA sequence: TGTGCCAGCACTGGGCAGGCTAGCACAGATACGCAGTATTTT. Encoded protein: CASTGQASTDTQYF.